This T cell receptor (beta chain) originates from a study of tumor-infiltrating lymphocytes in oesophageal squamous cell carcinoma. In germline, CDR1 is MNHGY, CDR2 SVAAGI. The CDR3 covers 13 residues. TCRdb re-analysed the reads in MiXCR, keeping a single row per CDR3 protein. The profile covers 9,500 to 12,000 distinct CDR3 sequences, with roughly 60% appearing a single time and around 50% taken by the ten largest. The J gene is TRBJ2-7, the V gene TRBV6-9, with D uncertain. The DNA end is a closer match to TRBJ2-1, so the J assignment may be wrong. The sample comprised blood. The clonotype comes from a female donor with esophageal squamous cell carcinoma. The CDR3 DNA reads TGTGCCAGCAGTTACGGAGAAATTGGTGAGCAGTTCTTC. Translated: CASSYGEIGEQFF.